This record looks at one TCR beta chain sequence and its context. The germline gives CDR1 MNHEY, CDR2 SMNVEV (reference sequence). Losses at the gene ends were 10 bases for V and 3 bases for J; bases not matched to a gene: 19. The CDR3 length is 17 residues. The data belong to a study of technical replicates of blood from a few donors. Sequencing was performed with immunoSEQ multiplex PCR; in TCRdb, only in-frame clones are kept and a portion is missing. The sample lists approximately 87,000 clones, roughly 95% occurring once. This TCR came from a human donor in good health. This chain links TRBV27 with TRBJ2-7; 9 bases are a match to TRBD1. The sequencing input was T cells isolated from PBMCs. The CDR3 region has the DNA TGTGCCATTCCCGGGACAGGGTCCTCCAGGGCGTTCTACGAGCAGTACTTC. Its translation is CAIPGTGSSRAFYEQYF.